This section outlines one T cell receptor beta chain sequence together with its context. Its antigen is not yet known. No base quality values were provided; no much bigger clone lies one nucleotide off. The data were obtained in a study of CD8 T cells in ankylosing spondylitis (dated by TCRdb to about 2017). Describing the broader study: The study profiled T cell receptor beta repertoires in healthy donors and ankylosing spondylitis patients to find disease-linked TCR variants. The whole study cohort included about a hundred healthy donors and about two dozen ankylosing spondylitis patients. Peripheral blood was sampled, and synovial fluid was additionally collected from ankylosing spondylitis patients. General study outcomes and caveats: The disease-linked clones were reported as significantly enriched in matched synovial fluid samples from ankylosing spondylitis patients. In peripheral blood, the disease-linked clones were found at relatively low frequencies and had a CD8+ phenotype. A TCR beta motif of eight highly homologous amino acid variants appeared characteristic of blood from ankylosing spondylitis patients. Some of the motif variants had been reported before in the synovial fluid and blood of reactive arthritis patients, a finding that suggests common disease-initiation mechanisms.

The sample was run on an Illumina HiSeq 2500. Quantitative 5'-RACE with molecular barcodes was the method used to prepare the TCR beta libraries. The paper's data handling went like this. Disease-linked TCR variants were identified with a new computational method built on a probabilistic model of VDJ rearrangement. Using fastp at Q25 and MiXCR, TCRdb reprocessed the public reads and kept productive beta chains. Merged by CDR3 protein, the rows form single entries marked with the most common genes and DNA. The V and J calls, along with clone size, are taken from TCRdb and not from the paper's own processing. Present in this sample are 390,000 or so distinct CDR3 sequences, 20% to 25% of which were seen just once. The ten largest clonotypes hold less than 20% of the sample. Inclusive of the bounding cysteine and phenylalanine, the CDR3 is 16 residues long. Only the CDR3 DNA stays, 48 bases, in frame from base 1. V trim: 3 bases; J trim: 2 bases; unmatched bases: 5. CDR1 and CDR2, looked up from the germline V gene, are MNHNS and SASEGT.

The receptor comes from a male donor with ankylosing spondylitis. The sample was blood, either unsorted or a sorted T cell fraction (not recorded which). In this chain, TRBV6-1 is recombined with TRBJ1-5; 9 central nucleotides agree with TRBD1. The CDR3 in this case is CASSDRGDRGNQPQHF. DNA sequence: TGTGCCAGCAGTGATAGGGGGGACAGGGGCAATCAGCCCCAGCATTTT.